This T cell receptor (beta chain) emerged from a study of Graves' ophthalmopathy and Graves' hyperthyroidism. Comment on this clonotype: This may come from a read error, since a much larger clone is one base off.

RNA served as the template for amplifying TCR beta CDR3 regions. In the first round, RT-PCR was carried out with HTBI primers, and a multiplex PCR formed the second round. TCRdb re-analysed the multiplex PCR reads in MiXCR, keeping a single row per CDR3 protein. The sample has approximately 640,000 distinct CDR3 sequences, under 50% seen once. With a duration under 3 months, ophthalmopathy in the donors showed moderate-to-severe activity, CAS ≥3 and NOSPECS ≥4. Clinicians diagnosed using symptoms, serum thyroxine, TRAb, thyroid ultrasound and orbital computed tomography. This CDR3 spans 14 amino acids. The germline gives CDR1 SGHNT, CDR2 YYREEE (reference sequence). Trimming pared 1 base from V and 6 bases from J, leaving 8 bases between.

This TCR was recovered from an adult man with Graves' ophthalmopathy. J is TRBJ1-6 and V is TRBV5-4; the D is unclear. Specimen: peripheral blood. CDR3 protein: CASSLWKVNSPLHF. In nucleotides, the CDR3 is TGTGCCAGCAGCTTGTGGAAGGTTAATTCACCCCTCCACTTT.